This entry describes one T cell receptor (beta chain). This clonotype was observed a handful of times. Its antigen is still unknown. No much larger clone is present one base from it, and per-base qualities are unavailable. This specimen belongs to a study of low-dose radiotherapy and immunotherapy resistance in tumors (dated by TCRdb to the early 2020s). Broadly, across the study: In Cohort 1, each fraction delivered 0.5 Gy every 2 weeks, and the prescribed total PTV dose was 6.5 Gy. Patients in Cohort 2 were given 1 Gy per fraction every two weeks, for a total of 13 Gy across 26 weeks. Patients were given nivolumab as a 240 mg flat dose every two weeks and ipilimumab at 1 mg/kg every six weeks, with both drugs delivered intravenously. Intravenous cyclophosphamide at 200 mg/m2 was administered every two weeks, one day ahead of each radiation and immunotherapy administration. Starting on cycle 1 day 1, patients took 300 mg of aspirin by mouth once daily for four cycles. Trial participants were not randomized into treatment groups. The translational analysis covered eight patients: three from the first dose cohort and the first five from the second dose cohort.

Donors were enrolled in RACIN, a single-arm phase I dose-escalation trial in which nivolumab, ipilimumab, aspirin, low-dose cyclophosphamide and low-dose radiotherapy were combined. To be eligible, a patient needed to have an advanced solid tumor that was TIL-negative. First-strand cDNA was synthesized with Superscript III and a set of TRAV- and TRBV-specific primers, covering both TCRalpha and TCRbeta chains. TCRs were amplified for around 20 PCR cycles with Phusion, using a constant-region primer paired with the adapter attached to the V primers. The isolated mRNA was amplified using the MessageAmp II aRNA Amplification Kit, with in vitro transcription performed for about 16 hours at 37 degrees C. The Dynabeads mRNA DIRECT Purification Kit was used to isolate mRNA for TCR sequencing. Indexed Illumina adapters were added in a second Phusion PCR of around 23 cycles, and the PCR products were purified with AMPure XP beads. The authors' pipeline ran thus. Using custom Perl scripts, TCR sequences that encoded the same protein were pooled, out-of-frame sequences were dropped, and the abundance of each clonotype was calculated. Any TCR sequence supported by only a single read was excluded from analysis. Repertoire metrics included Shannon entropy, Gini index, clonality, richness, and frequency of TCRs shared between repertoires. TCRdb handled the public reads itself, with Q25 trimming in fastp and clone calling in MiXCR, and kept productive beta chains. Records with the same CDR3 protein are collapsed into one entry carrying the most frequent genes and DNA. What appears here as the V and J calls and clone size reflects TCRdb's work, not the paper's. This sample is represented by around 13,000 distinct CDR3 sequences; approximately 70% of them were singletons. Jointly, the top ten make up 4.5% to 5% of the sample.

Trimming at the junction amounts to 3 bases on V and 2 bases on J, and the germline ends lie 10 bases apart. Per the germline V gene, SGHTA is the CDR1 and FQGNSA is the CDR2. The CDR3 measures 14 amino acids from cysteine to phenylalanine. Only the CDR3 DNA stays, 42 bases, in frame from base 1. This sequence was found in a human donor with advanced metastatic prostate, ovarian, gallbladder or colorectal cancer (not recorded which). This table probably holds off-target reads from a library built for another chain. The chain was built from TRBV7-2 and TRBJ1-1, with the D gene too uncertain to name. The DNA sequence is TGTGCCAGCAGCTTGAGTAGCACCAACACTGAAGCTTTCTTT. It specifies CASSLSSTNTEAFF.